These 20 T cell receptor beta chains came from one sample sequenced in a study of cytomegalovirus exposure and HLA in healthy donors. The primer mix had 60 Vbeta and 13 Jbeta primers. Sequencing was performed with immunoSEQ multiplex PCR; in TCRdb, only in-frame clones are kept and a portion is missing. The sample data list about 88,000 clones. Sequencing was carried out using PBMCs. The source of these receptors is a girl between 10 and 17 years old in good health and CMV-seropositive.

The CDR3 loop reads CASSGQWGGYGYTF. The CDR3 nucleotides are TGTGCCAGCAGCGGACAGTGGGGAGGGTATGGCTACACCTTC. The V call is TRBV7-2, the J call TRBJ1-2, with D perhaps matching TRBD1 (6 bases). The CDR3 totals 14 residues. V was trimmed by 5 bases and J by 5 bases, leaving 15 bases between them. The germline CDR1 and CDR2 sequences are SGHTA and FQGNSA. The variable domain in full, completed from reference TRBV7-2 and TRBJ1-2, reads GAGVSQSPSNKVTEKGKDVELRCDPISGHTALYWYRQSLGQGLEFLIYFQGNSAPDKSGLPSDRFSAERTGGSVSTLTIQRTQQEDSAVYLCASSGQWGGYGYTFGSGTRLTVV.

This chain links TRBV4-1 with TRBJ2-2; 7 bases align to TRBD1. CDR1 MGHRA and CDR2 YSYEKL come from the germline V gene. The CDR3 spans 14 residues. The junction had 3 bases not matched to a gene; V was cut back by 2 bases and J by 6 bases. Here the CDR3 reads CASSQLQGAGELFF. In DNA, the CDR3 is TGCGCCAGCAGCCAACTCCAGGGGGCCGGGGAGCTGTTTTTT.

Concerning this clone itself: Its ends do not fully match the called genes, so a read error is possible. The J gene is TRBJ1-2, the V gene TRBV6-5; 7 bases agree with TRBD1. The CDR3 is 13 amino acids. Germline V gives CDR1 MNHEY, CDR2 SVGAGI. This CDR3 reads CATSSRRGDGYTF. CDR3 in DNA: TGTGCCACCAGTTCTCGCAGGGGGGATGGCTACACCTTC.

J is TRBJ2-5 and V is TRBV30; TRBD1 agrees at 9 bases. The germline V gene has CDR1 GTSNPN and CDR2 SVGIG (reference sequence). The CDR3 is made up of 16 amino acids. Unmatched junction bases numbered 15, after V lost 3 bases and J lost 7 bases. The CDR3 sequence: CAWSPGTGTPRGTQYF. CDR3 bases: TGTGCCTGGAGCCCCGGGACAGGGACCCCCAGGGGGACCCAGTACTTC.

J is TRBJ2-5 and V is TRBV18; TRBD1 aligns across 8 bases. The CDR3 is made up of 13 amino acids. Germline loops: CDR1 KGHSH, CDR2 LQKENI. V lost 5 bases to trimming and J lost 5 bases; unmatched junction nucleotides: 4. The CDR3 sequence: CASSWTGRETQYF. The CDR3 region has the DNA TGTGCCAGCTCATGGACAGGGAGGGAGACCCAGTACTTC.

V usage is TRBV6-5 and J usage is TRBJ1-5; unclear D gene. CDR3 length equals 14 residues. CDR1 and CDR2 (germline): MNHEY, SVGAGI. The V end lost 6 bases, the J end lost 4 bases, and 13 bases lay between the germline ends. CDR3 sequence reads: CASSPRRGNQPQHF. DNA for the CDR3: TGTGCCAGCAGCCCCCGGCGGGGAAATCAGCCCCAGCATTTT.

This chain uses TRBV2 with TRBJ1-5; 7 nucleotides line up with TRBD1. J was trimmed by 2 bases and V by 7 bases; bases with no gene match: 5. Germline V gene sequence: CDR1 SNHLY, CDR2 FYNNEI. The CDR3 runs 14 residues. CDR3 coding DNA: TGTGCCAGCAAGGACAGGTCCGGCAATCAGCCCCAGCATTTT. Translation: CASKDRSGNQPQHF. The entire variable domain, with the rest obtained from reference TRBV2 and TRBJ1-5, is as follows: EPEVTQTPSHQVTQMGQEVILRCVPISNHLYFYWYRQILGQKVEFLVSFYNNEISEKSEIFDDQFSVERPDGSNFTLKIRSTKLEDSAMYFCASKDRSGNQPQHFGDGTRLSIL.

V is TRBV7-2 and J is TRBJ1-1; D is unclear. The V gene lost 2 bases and the J gene lost 3 bases, with 13 bases spanning the gap. This CDR3 contains 15 residues. Germline V lookup: CDR1 SGHTA, CDR2 FQGNSA. As DNA, the CDR3 is TGTGCCAGCAGCTTATTAGCTATGAGGGACACTGAAGCTTTCTTT. Translation gives CASSLLAMRDTEAFF.

This chain connects TRBV28 to TRBJ1-1, with TRBD1 matching over 7 bases. This CDR3 comprises 14 residues. The V gene end was trimmed by 6 bases and the J gene end by 4 bases; junction bases not matched to a gene: 8. CDR1 MDHEN and CDR2 SYDVKM come from the germline V gene. The DNA of the CDR3 is TGTGCCAGCAGGCAAGGGGGCACGGGCACTGAAGCTTTCTTT. This codes for CASRQGGTGTEAFF.

This chain connects TRBV9 to TRBJ1-1; tentatively, D is TRBD1 (5 bases). The CDR3 is 15 amino acids. Germline V CDR1 and CDR2: SGDLS, YYNGEE. The V end lost 4 bases, the J end lost 5 bases, and 18 bases lay between the germline ends. CDR3 residues: CASSPRSGYVTEAFF. The CDR3 DNA sequence: TGTGCCAGCAGCCCTAGGTCAGGGTACGTGACTGAAGCTTTCTTT.

The chain has TRBV2 and TRBJ1-6, with TRBD1 matching over 7 bases. This CDR3 spans 17 amino acids. Germline CDR1 reads SNHLY; CDR2 reads FYNNEI. J lost 7 bases, V lost 4 bases, and 13 bases had no gene match. The CDR3 coding sequence is TGTGCCAGCAGTGTTCGGGACAGCTCTCTTTTCAATTCACCCCTCCACTTT. Its protein product is CASSVRDSSLFNSPLHF.

V gene TRBV5-8 combines with J gene TRBJ2-7, with TRBD1 matching 8 bases. This CDR3 comprises 9 residues. Per the germline V gene, CDR1 is SGHTS and CDR2 is YDEGEE. The CDR3 region is CASSARGLV. Written as DNA, the CDR3 is TGTGCCAGCAGCGCCAGGGGGCTCGTC.

The rearrangement links TRBV14 to TRBJ1-1; TRBD1 aligns across 10 bases. With V trimmed by 0 bases and J by 4 bases, 2 bases remained unmatched. The CDR3 is made up of 15 amino acids. In germline, CDR1 is SGHDN, CDR2 FVKESK. The CDR3 loop is CASSQERTGGTEAFF. The CDR3 bases are TGTGCCAGCAGCCAAGAGCGGACAGGGGGCACTGAAGCTTTCTTT.

This rearrangement joins TRBV5-4 to TRBJ1-2; 7 nucleotides line up with TRBD1. The CDR3 loop spans 15 amino acids. V gave up 0 bases and J gave up 4 bases; unmatched junction bases: 6. CDR1 and CDR2 (germline): SGHNT, YYREEE (reference sequence). CDR3 in amino acids: CASSLGGQATYGYTF. The CDR3 DNA follows: TGTGCCAGCAGCTTGGGAGGACAGGCCACCTATGGCTACACCTTC.

V gene TRBV6-1 combines with J gene TRBJ1-6; D possibly corresponds to TRBD1 (5 bases). V dropped 2 bases and J dropped 9 bases, with 20 bases sitting between them. Germline V gene data show CDR1 as MNHNS and CDR2 as SASEGT. The CDR3 runs 17 residues. The CDR3 DNA sequence: TGTGCCAGCAGTGAACTGTCCCCCGCGGGGCGCGGTTCACCCCTCCACTTT. Its protein is CASSELSPAGRGSPLHF.

The chain employs TRBV13 and TRBJ1-6; 8 positions match TRBD1. The CDR3 contains 14 residues. CDR1 PRHDT and CDR2 FYEKMQ come from the germline V gene (reference sequence). V lost 5 bases and J lost 10; bases outside the gene matches: 7. The CDR3 DNA reads as TGTGCCAGCAGCCCCGGACAGGGCAAGTCACCCCTCCACTTT. It encodes CASSPGQGKSPLHF.

The gene calls are TRBV13 and TRBJ2-1, with D tentatively TRBD2 (6 bases). Germline lookup yields CDR1 PRHDT and CDR2 FYEKMQ (reference sequence). V lost 0 bases and J 6 bases, leaving 15 bases between the germline ends. The CDR3 is 16 residues long. The CDR3 region has the DNA TGTGCCAGCAGCTTAGGCCTCGACCTCGGGGGCAATGAGCAGTTCTTC. Its translation is CASSLGLDLGGNEQFF.

As DNA, the CDR3 is TGCGCCAGCAGCCTCAGGGGGCTGGGCACTGAAGCTTTCTTT. Translated: CASSLRGLGTEAFF. This chain links TRBV4-1 with TRBJ1-1; 8 bases agree with TRBD1. The CDR3 contains 14 residues. Germline V lookup: CDR1 MGHRA, CDR2 YSYEKL. Trimming took 4 bases from V and 4 from J; bases not matched to a gene: 5.

The gene calls are TRBV15 and TRBJ1-1, with TRBD1 matching over 8 bases. CDR1 and CDR2 from the germline V gene are LNHNV and YYDKDF (reference sequence). The CDR3 runs to 14 residues. V dropped 3 bases and J dropped 6; count of bases not matched to a gene: 6. CDR3 residues: CATSRDPGGSEAFF. For the CDR3, the DNA is TGTGCCACCAGCAGGGACCCAGGGGGCTCTGAAGCTTTCTTT.

J is TRBJ2-6 and V is TRBV27, with TRBD1 as a possible D gene (5 bases). V gave up 1 base and J gave up 5 bases, with 18 bases separating them. There are 18 residues in the CDR3. The germline CDR1 and CDR2 sequences are MNHEY and SMNVEV (reference sequence). The CDR3 loop is CASSLYSIGEGRANVLTF. CDR3 sequence (DNA): TGTGCCAGCAGTTTATACTCCATAGGGGAAGGGAGGGCCAACGTCCTGACTTTC.